The text below deals with one T cell receptor beta chain. Its specificity is unknown. The CDR3 contains 15 residues. Per the germline V gene, CDR1 is MNHEY and CDR2 is SVGAGI. V was cut by 2 bases and J by 0 bases, with 9 bases left in between. The data stem from a study of STAT3 mutations in large granular lymphocyte leukemia. Study overall: More than half of T-LGLL patients received immunosuppressive therapy. Study-level results: At least one immunodominant TCR beta clonotype appeared in every T-cell large granular lymphocyte leukemia patient.

Each sample's TCRbeta library yielded on average around 42,000 productive templates. Generated by immunoSEQ multiplex PCR, the TCRdb table keeps only in-frame clones and is missing some. The sample carries about 40,000 clones, approximately 90% recorded once. Sequencing was performed on PBMCs. This sequence was found in a human donor with T large granular lymphocyte leukemia. Some clones in this sample may be carry-over from other donors' samples. The chain couples TRBV6-5 to TRBJ2-3; a possible D gene is TRBD1 (6 bases). The CDR3 region is CASSYLGASTDTQYF. DNA for the CDR3: TGTGCCAGCAGTTACCTGGGGGCGAGCACAGATACGCAGTATTTT.